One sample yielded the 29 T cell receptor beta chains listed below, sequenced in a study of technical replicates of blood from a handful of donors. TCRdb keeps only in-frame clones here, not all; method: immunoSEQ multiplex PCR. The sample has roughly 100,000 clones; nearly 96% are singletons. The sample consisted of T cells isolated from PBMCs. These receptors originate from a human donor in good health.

CDR3 loop: CASSRMGANTEAFF. The DNA of the CDR3 is TGTGCCAGCAGCCGGATGGGCGCAAACACTGAAGCTTTCTTT. This rearrangement joins TRBV25-1 to TRBJ1-1; D is uncertain. CDR3 length: 14 amino acids. Germline V gene lookup returns CDR1 MGHDK and CDR2 SYGVNS. V shed 6 bases and J shed 2 bases, with 13 bases lying between them.

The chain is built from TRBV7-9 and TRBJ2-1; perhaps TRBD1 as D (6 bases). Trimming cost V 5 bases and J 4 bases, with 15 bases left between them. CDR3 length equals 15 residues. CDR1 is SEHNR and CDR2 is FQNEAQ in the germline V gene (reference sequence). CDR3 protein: CASSQTGLRYNEQFF. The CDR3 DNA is TGTGCCAGCAGCCAAACAGGGCTTAGGTACAATGAGCAGTTCTTC. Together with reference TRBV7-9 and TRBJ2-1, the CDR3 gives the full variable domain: DTGVSQNPRHKITKRGQNVTFRCDPISEHNRLYWYRQTLGQGPEFLTYFQNEAQLEKSRLLSDRFSAERPKGSFSTLEIQRTEQGDSAMYLCASSQTGLRYNEQFFGPGTRLTVL.

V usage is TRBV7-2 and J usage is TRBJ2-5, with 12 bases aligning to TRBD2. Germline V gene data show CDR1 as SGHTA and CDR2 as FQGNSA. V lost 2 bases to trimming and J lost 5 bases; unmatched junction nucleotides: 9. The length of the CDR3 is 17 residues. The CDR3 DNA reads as TGTGCCAGCAGCTTATTGCCTAGCGGGAGGGCCGGTGAGACCCAGTACTTC. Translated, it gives CASSLLPSGRAGETQYF.

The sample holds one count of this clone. CDR3 residues: CASSLGGMWGWQPQHF. The CDR3 bases are TGTGCCAGCAGTTTGGGAGGAATGTGGGGTTGGCAGCCCCAGCATTTT. The chain couples TRBV28 to TRBJ1-5; D ambiguous. The CDR3 is 16 residues long. The germline V and J ends were trimmed by 3 bases and 7 bases, with 19 bases remaining between them. Germline CDR1 and CDR2: MDHEN and SYDVKM.

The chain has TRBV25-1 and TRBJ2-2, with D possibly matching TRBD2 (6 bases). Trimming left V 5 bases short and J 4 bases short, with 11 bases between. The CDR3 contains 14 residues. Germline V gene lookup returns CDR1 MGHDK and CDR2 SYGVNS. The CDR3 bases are TGTGCCAGCAGTTTCGGGGGACCCACCGGGGAGCTGTTTTTT. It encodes CASSFGGPTGELFF.

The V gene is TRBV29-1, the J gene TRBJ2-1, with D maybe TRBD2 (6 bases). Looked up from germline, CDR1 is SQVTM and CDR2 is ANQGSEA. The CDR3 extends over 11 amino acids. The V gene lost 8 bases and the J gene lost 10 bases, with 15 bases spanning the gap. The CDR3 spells CSTTSGVEQFF. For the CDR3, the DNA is TGCAGCACGACATCGGGGGTAGAGCAGTTCTTC.

The CDR3 region is CASSPDSSTNEKLFF. The CDR3 nucleotides read TGCGCCAGCAGCCCAGACTCCTCAACTAATGAAAAACTGTTTTTT. This chain connects TRBV5-1 to TRBJ1-4; no clear D. Trimming pared 4 bases from V and 0 bases from J, leaving 10 bases between. The germline CDR1 and CDR2 sequences are SGHRS and YFSETQ. The CDR3 covers 15 residues.

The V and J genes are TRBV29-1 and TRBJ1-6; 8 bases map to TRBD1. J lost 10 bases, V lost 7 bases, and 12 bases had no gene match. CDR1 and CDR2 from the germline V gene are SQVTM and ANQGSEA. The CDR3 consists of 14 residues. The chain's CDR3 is CSASTGAVESPLHF. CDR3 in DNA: TGCAGCGCGTCGACAGGGGCCGTGGAATCACCCCTCCACTTT.

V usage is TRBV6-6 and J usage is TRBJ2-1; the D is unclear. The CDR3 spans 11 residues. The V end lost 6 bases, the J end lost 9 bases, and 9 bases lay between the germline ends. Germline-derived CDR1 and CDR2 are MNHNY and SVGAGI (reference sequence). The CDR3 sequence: CASRSPVEQFF. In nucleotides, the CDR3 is TGTGCCAGCAGATCCCCTGTTGAGCAGTTCTTC.

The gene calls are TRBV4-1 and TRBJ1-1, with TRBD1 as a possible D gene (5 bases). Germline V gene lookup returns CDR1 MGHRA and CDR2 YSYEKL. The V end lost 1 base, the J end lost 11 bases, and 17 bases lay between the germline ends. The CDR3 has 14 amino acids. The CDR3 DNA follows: TGCGCCAGCAGCCAAGTATCGGGGGGACCGGAGGCTTTCTTT. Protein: CASSQVSGGPEAFF.

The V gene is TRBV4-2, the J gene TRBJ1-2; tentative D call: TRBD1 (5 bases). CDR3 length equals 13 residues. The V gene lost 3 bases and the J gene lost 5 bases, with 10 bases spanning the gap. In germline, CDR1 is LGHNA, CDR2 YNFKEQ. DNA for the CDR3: TGTGCCAGCAGCCAGAAGGACACATATGGCTACACCTTC. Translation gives CASSQKDTYGYTF.

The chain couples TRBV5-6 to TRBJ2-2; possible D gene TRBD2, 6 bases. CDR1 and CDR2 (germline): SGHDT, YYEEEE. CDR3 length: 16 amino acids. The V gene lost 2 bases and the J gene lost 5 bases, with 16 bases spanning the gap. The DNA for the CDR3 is TGTGCCAGCAGCTTATCACGAAGACTAGGGACCGGGGAGCTGTTTTTT. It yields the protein CASSLSRRLGTGELFF.

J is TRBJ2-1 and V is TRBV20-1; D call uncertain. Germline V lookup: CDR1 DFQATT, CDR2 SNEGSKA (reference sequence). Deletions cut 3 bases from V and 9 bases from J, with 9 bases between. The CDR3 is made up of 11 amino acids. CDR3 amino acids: CSASPLLEQFF. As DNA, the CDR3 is TGCAGTGCTAGCCCGTTACTTGAGCAGTTCTTC.

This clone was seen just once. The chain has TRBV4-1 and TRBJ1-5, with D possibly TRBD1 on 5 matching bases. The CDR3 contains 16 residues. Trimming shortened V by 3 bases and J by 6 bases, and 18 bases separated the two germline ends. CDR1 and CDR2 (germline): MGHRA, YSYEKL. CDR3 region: CASSHMQGVDSQPQHF. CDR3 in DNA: TGCGCCAGCAGCCACATGCAGGGCGTGGATAGTCAGCCCCAGCATTTT.

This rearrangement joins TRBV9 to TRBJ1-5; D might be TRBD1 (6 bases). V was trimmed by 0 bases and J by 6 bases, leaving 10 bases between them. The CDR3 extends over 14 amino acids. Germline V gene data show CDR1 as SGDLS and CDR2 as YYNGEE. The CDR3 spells CASSVGDNTQPQHF. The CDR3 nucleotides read TGTGCCAGCAGCGTAGGGGACAACACTCAGCCCCAGCATTTT.

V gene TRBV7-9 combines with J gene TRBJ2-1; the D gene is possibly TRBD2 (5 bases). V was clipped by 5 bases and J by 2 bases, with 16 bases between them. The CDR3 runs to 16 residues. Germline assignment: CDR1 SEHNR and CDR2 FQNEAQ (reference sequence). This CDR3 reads CASSPKDRGAYNEQFF. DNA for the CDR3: TGTGCCAGCAGCCCCAAAGACCGGGGAGCCTACAATGAGCAGTTCTTC.

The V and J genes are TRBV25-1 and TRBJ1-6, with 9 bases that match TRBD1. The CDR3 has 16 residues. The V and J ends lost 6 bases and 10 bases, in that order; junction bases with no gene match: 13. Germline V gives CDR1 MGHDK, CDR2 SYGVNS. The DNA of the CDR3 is TGTGCCAGCAGCGGGGGAACAGGGGGCGCGCGCTCACCCCTCCACTTT. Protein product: CASSGGTGGARSPLHF.

DNA of the CDR3: TGCGCCAGCAGCCAAGGTGACTTTTCCTACGAGCAGTACTTC. Residues: CASSQGDFSYEQYF. The rearrangement links TRBV4-1 to TRBJ2-7; D is unclear. V was cut by 1 base and J by 1 base, with 8 bases left in between. The CDR3 runs to 14 residues. In germline, CDR1 is MGHRA, CDR2 YSYEKL.

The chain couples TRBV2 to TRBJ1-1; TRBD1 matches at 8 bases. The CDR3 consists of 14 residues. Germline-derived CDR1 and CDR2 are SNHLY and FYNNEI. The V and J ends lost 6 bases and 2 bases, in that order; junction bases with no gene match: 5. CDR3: CASRRGQANTEAFF. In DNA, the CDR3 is TGTGCCAGCAGGAGGGGACAGGCCAACACTGAAGCTTTCTTT.

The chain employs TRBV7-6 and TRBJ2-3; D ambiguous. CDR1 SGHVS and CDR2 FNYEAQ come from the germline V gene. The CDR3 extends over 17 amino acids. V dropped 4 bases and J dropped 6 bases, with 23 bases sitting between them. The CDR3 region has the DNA TGTGCCAGCAGCTCCCTCTCTGCGGCCGTCGTTTGGGATACGCAGTATTTT. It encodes CASSSLSAAVVWDTQYF.

CDR3 sequence: CASRQRGRTDTQYF. In nucleotides, the CDR3 is TGTGCCAGCAGACAGCGGGGCCGCACAGATACGCAGTATTTT. V gene TRBV6-5 combines with J gene TRBJ2-3; TRBD2 agrees at 7 bases. Germline V gives CDR1 MNHEY, CDR2 SVGAGI. The CDR3 is 14 amino acids. After removal of 6 bases from V and 1 base from J, the junction contained 4 bases not matched to a gene.

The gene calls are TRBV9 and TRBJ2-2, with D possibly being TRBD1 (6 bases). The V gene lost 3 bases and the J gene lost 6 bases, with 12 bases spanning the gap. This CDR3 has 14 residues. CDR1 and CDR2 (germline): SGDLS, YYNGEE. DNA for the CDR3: TGTGCCAGCAGCGGTCTCAGGGGCCCCGGGGAGCTGTTTTTT. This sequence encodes CASSGLRGPGELFF.

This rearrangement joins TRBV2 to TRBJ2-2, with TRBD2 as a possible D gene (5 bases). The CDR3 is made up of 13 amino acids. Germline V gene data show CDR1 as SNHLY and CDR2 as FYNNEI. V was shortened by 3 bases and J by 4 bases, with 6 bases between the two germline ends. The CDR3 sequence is CASSEGVTGELFF. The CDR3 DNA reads TGTGCCAGCAGTGAGGGAGTCACCGGGGAGCTGTTTTTT. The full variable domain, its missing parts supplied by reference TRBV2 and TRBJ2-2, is EPEVTQTPSHQVTQMGQEVILRCVPISNHLYFYWYRQILGQKVEFLVSFYNNEISEKSEIFDDQFSVERPDGSNFTLKIRSTKLEDSAMYFCASSEGVTGELFFGEGSRLTVL.

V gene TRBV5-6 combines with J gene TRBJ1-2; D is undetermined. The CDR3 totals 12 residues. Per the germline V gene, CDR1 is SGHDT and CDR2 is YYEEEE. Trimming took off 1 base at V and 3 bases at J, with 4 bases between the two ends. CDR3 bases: TGTGCCAGCAGCTTGCCCGACTATGGCTACACCTTC. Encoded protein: CASSLPDYGYTF.

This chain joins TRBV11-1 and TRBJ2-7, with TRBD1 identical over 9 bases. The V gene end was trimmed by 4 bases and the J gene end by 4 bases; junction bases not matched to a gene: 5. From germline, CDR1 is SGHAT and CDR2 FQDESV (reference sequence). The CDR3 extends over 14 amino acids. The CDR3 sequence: CASSSLTGGYEQYF. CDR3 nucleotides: TGTGCCAGCAGCTCGTTGACAGGGGGTTACGAGCAGTACTTC.

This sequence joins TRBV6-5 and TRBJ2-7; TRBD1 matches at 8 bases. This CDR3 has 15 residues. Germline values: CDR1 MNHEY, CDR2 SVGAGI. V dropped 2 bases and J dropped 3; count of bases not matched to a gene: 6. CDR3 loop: CASSYGGQAFYEQYF. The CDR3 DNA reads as TGTGCCAGCAGTTACGGGGGACAGGCTTTCTACGAGCAGTACTTC.

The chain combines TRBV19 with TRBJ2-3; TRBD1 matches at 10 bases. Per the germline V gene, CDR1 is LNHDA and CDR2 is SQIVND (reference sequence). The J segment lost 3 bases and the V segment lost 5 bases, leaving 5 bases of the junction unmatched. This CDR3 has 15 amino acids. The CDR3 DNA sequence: TGTGCCAGTAGTCTGGGGACAGGGGAAACAGATACGCAGTATTTT. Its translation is CASSLGTGETDTQYF.

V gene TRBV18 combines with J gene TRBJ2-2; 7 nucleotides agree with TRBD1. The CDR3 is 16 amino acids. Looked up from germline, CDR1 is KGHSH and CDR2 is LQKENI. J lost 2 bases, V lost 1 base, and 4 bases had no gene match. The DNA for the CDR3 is TGTGCCAGCTCACCACAGGGACAGACAAACACCGGGGAGCTGTTTTTT. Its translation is CASSPQGQTNTGELFF. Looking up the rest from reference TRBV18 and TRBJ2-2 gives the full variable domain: NAGVMQNPRHLVRRRGQEARLRCSPMKGHSHVYWYRQLPEEGLKFMVYLQKENIIDESGMPKERFSAEFPKEGPSILRIQQVVRGDSAAYFCASSPQGQTNTGELFFGEGSRLTVL.

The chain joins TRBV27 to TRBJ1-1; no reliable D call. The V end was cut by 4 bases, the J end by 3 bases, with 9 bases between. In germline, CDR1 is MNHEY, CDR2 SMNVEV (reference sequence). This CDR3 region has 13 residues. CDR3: CASSSRYDTEAFF. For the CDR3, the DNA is TGTGCCAGCAGTTCGAGGTACGACACTGAAGCTTTCTTT.